The present entry profiles one T cell receptor beta chain with its context. The antigen is not known. The data originate from a study of T cell responses to AZD1222 COVID-19 vaccine. Study-wide results and limits: Dominant at 160-218 and 743-854, vaccine-associated CD4 TCRs also spanned spike. Repertoire samples came only from after the peak T cell response. The study identified only five or six AZD1222 recipients as seropositive at baseline.

Generated by immunoSEQ multiplex PCR, the TCRdb table keeps only in-frame clones and is missing some. Of about 130,000 clones listed, 70% to 90% are singletons. This clonotype was obtained from an adult in good health. Here the sequenced sample was peripheral blood, taken on day 0 of AZD1222 vaccination.

The CDR3 loop reads CASSPGRPNYGYTF. The CDR3 DNA reads as TGTGCCAGCAGCCCCGGCAGGCCAAACTATGGCTACACCTTC. The J gene is TRBJ1-2, the V gene TRBV9; D remains unclear. This CDR3 has 14 amino acids. Trimming removed 4 bases at V and 2 bases at J, with 12 bases between. Germline V CDR1 and CDR2: SGDLS, YYNGEE.